This T cell receptor beta chain was retrieved from a study of T cell responses to AZD1222 COVID-19 vaccine. The protocol was immunoSEQ multiplex PCR, while the TCRdb copy is restricted to in-frame clones and leaves out a portion. In the table there are some 130,000 clones, more than 75% of which are singletons. The CDR3 is 14 residues long. V was pared by 3 bases and J by 3 bases, with 11 bases between. The germline CDR1 and CDR2 sequences are MNHEY and SMNVEV (reference sequence). The material was peripheral blood, obtained on day 0 of AZD1222 vaccination. The chain couples TRBV27 to TRBJ1-1; D not certain. This clonotype was obtained from an adult in good health. The CDR3 DNA sequence: TGTGCCAGCAGTTTTGTGGGAGTGGACACTGAAGCTTTCTTT. This gives the protein CASSFVGVDTEAFF.